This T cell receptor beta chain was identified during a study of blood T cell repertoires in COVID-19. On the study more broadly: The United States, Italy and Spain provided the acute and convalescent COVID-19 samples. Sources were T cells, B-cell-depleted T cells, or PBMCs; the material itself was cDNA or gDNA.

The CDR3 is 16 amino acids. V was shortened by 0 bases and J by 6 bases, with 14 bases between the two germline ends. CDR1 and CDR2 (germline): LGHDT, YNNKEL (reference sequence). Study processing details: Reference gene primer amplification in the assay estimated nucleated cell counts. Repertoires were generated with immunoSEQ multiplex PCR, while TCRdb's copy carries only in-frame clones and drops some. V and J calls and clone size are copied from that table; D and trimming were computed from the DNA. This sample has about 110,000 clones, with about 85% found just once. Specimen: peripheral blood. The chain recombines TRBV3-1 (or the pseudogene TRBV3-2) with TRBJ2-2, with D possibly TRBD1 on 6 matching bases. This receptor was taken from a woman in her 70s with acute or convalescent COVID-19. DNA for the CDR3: TGTGCCAGCAGCCAAGATCTTATTGAGGGGGCCGGGGAGCTGTTTTTT. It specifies CASSQDLIEGAGELFF.